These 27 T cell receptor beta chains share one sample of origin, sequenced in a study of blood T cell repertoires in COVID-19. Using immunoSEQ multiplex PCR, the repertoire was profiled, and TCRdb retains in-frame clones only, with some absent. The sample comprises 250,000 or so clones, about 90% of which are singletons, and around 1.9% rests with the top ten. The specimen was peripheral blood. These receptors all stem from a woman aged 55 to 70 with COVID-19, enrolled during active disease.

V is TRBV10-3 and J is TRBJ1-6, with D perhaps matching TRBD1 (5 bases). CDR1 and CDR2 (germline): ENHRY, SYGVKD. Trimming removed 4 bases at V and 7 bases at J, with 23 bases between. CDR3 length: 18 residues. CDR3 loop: CAISAGGEVAKENSPLHF. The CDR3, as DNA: TGTGCCATCAGTGCCGGGGGAGAGGTCGCAAAGGAAAATTCACCCCTCCACTTT.

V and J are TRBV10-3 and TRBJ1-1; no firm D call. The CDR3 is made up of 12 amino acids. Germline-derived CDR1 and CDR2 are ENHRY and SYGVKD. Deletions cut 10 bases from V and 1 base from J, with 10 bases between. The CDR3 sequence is CATTNTNTEAFF. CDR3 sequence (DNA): TGTGCCACCACAAATACGAACACTGAAGCTTTCTTT.

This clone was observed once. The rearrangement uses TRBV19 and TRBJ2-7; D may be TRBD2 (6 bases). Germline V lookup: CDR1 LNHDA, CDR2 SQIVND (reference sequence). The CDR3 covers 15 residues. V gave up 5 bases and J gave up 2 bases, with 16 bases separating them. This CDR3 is CASSAPLRGTYEQYF. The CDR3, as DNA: TGTGCCAGTAGTGCCCCCCTCCGGGGGACCTACGAGCAGTACTTC.

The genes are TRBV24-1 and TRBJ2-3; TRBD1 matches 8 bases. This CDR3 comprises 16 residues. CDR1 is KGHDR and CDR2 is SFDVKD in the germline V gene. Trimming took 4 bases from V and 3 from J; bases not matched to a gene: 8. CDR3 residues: CATSEAGQGITDTQYF. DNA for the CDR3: TGTGCCACCAGTGAGGCCGGACAGGGAATTACAGATACGCAGTATTTT.

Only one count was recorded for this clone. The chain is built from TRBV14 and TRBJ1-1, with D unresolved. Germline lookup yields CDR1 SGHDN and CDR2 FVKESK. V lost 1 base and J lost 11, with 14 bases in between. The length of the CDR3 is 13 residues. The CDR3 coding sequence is TGTGCCAGCAGCCAAGTGAGTGTACGAGGGGCTTTCTTT. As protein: CASSQVSVRGAFF.

The CDR3 DNA reads TGTGCCAGCAGGGCAGGGGGGCCCTACGAGCAGTACTTC. It yields the protein CASRAGGPYEQYF. The rearrangement uses TRBV2 and TRBJ2-7; possible D gene TRBD1, 7 bases. V shed 6 bases and J shed 2 bases, with 11 bases lying between them. The CDR3 is 13 residues long. Germline V gene sequence: CDR1 SNHLY, CDR2 FYNNEI.

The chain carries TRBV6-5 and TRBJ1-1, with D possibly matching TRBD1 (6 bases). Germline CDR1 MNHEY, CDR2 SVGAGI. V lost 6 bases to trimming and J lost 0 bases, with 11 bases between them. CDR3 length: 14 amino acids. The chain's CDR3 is CASRLRGMNTEAFF. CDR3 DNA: TGTGCCAGCAGACTCAGGGGAATGAACACTGAAGCTTTCTTT.

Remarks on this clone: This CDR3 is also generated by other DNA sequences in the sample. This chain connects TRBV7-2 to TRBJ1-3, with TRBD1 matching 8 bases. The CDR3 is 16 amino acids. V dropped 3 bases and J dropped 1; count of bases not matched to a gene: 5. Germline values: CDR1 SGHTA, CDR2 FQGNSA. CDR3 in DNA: TGTGCCAGCAGCTTTTACAGGGGGTCTTCTGGAAACACCATATATTTT. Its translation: CASSFYRGSSGNTIYF. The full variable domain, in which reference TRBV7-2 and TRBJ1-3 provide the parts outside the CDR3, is GAGVSQSPSNKVTEKGKDVELRCDPISGHTALYWYRQSLGQGLEFLIYFQGNSAPDKSGLPSDRFSAERTGGSVSTLTIQRTQQEDSAVYLCASSFYRGSSGNTIYFGEGSWLTVV.

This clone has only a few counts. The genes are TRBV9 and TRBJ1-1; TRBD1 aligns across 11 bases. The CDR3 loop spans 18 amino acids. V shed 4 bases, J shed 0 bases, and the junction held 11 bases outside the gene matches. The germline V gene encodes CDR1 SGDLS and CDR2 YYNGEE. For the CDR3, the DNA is TGTGCCAGCAGCTCAGGACAGGGGGCGAGGAACTTGAACACTGAAGCTTTCTTT. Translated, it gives CASSSGQGARNLNTEAFF. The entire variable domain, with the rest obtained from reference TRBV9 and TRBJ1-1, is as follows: DSGVTQTPKHLITATGQRVTLRCSPRSGDLSVYWYQQSLDQGLQFLIQYYNGEERAKGNILERFSAQQFPDLHSELNLSSLELGDSALYFCASSSGQGARNLNTEAFFGQGTRLTVV.

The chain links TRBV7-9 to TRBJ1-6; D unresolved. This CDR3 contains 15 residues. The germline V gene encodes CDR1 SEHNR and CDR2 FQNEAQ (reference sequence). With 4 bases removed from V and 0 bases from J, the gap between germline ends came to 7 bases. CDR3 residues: CASSSPSSYNSPLHF. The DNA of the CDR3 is TGTGCCAGCAGCTCACCGAGCTCCTATAATTCACCCCTCCACTTT. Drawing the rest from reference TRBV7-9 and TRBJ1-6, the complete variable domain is DTGVSQNPRHKITKRGQNVTFRCDPISEHNRLYWYRQTLGQGPEFLTYFQNEAQLEKSRLLSDRFSAERPKGSFSTLEIQRTEQGDSAMYLCASSSPSSYNSPLHFGNGTRLTVT.

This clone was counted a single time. This chain's CDR3 is CASSRGNNEQFF. The CDR3 nucleotides are TGTGCCAGCAGTAGGGGTAACAATGAGCAGTTCTTC. The chain joins TRBV6-5 to TRBJ2-1, with D perhaps matching TRBD1 (5 bases). V lost 5 bases and J 5 bases, leaving 7 bases between the germline ends. Germline-derived CDR1 and CDR2 are MNHEY and SVGAGI. This CDR3 spans 12 amino acids.

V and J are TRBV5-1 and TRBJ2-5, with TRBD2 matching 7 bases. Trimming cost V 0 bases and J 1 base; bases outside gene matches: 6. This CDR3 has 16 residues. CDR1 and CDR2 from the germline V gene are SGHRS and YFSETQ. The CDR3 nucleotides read TGCGCCAGCAGCTTGGGGCGGGGGTATTCCCAAGAGACCCAGTACTTC. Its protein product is CASSLGRGYSQETQYF.

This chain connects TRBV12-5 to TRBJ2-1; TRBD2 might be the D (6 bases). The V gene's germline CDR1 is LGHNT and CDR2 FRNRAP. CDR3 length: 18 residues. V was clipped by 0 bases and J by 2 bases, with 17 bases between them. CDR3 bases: TGTGCTAGTGGTTTGGTACCGGGTCAGGGAGGAACCTACAATGAGCAGTTCTTC. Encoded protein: CASGLVPGQGGTYNEQFF. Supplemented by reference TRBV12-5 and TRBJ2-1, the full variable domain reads DARVTQTPRHKVTEMGQEVTMRCQPILGHNTVFWYRQTMMQGLELLAYFRNRAPLDDSGMPKDRFSAEMPDATLATLKIQPSEPRDSAVYFCASGLVPGQGGTYNEQFFGPGTRLTVL.

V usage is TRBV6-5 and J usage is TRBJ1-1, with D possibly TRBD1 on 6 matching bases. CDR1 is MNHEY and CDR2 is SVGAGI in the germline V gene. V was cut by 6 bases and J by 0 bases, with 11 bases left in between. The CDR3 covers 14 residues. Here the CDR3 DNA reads TGTGCCAGCAGCTATGACAGGATGAACACTGAAGCTTTCTTT. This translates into CASSYDRMNTEAFF.

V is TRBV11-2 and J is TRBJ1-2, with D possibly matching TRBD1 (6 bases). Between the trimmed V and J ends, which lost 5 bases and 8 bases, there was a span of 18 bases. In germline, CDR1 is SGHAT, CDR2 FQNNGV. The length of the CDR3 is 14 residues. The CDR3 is CASSLQQGRDGYTF. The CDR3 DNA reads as TGTGCCAGCAGCCTGCAACAGGGAAGGGACGGCTACACCTTC.

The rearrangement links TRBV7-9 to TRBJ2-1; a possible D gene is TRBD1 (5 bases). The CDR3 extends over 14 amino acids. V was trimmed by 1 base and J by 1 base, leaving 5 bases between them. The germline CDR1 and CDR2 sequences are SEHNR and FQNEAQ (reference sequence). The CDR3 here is CASSLGQSYNEQFF. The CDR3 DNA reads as TGTGCCAGCAGCTTAGGACAGTCCTACAATGAGCAGTTCTTC.

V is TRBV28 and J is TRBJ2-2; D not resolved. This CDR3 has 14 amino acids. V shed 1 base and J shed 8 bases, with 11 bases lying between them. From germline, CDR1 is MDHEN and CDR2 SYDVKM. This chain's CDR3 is CASSLSVAQGELFF. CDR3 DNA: TGTGCCAGCAGTTTATCCGTCGCACAAGGGGAGCTGTTTTTT.

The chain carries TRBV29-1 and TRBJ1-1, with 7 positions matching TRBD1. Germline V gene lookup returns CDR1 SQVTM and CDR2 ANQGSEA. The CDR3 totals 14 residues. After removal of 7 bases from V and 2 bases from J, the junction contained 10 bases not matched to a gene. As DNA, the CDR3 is TGCAGCGCTCGATTAGGGACAGTCAACACTGAAGCTTTCTTT. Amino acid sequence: CSARLGTVNTEAFF.

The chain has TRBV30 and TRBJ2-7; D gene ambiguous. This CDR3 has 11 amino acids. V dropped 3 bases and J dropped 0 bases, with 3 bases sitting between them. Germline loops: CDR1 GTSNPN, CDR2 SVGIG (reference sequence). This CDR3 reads CAWSSSYEQYF. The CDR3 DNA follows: TGTGCCTGGAGCTCCTCCTACGAGCAGTACTTC. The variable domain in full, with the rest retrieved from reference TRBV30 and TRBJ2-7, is SQTIHQWPATLVQPVGSPLSLECTVEGTSNPNLYWYRQAAGRGLQLLFYSVGIGQISSEVPQNLSASRPQDRQFILSSKKLLLSDSGFYLCAWSSSYEQYFGPGTRLTVT.

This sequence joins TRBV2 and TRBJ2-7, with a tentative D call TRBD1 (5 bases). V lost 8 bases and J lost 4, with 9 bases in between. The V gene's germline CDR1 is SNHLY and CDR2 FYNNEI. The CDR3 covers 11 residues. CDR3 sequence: CASGREYEQYF. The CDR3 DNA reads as TGTGCCAGCGGCAGGGAATACGAGCAGTACTTC.

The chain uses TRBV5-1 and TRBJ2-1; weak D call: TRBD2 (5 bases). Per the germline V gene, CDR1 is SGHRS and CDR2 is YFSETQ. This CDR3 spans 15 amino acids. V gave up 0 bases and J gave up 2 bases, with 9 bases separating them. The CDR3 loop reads CASSLVSGTYNEQFF. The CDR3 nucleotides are TGCGCCAGCAGCTTGGTTTCGGGGACCTACAATGAGCAGTTCTTC. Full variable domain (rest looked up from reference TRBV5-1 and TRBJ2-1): KAGVTQTPRYLIKTRGQQVTLSCSPISGHRSVSWYQQTPGQGLQFLFEYFSETQRNKGNFPGRFSGRQFSNSRSEMNVSTLELGDSALYLCASSLVSGTYNEQFFGPGTRLTVL.

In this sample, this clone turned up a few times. CDR3 loop: CASSTPGQRAQPHF. CDR3 nucleotide sequence: TGTGCCAGCAGCACCCCTGGTCAGAGGGCCCAACCCCACTTT. V is TRBV7-2 and J is TRBJ1-6; D not certain. CDR1 and CDR2 from the germline V gene are SGHTA and FQGNSA. The CDR3 has 14 amino acids. Between the trimmed V and J ends, which lost 5 bases and 18 bases, there was a span of 23 bases.

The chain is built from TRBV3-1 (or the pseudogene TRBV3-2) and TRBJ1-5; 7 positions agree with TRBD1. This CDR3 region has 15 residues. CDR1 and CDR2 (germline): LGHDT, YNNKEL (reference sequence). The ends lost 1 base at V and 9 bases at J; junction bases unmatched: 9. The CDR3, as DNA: TGTGCCAGCAGCCAAGGACAGGGTGGCGAGAGGCCCCAGCATTTT. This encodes CASSQGQGGERPQHF.

CDR3 DNA sequence: TGTGCCAGCAGCCAAAGCGTAGCGGGGCCATACGAGCAGTACTTC. As protein: CASSQSVAGPYEQYF. The V gene is TRBV3-1 (or the pseudogene TRBV3-2), the J gene TRBJ2-7, with TRBD2 identical over 8 bases. After removal of 2 bases from V and 4 bases from J, the junction contained 7 bases not matched to a gene. Germline CDR1 is LGHDT and CDR2 is YNNKEL (reference sequence). This CDR3 is built from 15 residues.

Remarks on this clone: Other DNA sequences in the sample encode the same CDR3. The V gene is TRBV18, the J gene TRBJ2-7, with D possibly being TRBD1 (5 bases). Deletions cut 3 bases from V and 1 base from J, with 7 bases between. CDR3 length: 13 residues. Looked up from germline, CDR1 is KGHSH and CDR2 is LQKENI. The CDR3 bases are TGTGCCAGCTCACCGGGGCAGTCCTACGAGCAGTACTTC. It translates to CASSPGQSYEQYF.

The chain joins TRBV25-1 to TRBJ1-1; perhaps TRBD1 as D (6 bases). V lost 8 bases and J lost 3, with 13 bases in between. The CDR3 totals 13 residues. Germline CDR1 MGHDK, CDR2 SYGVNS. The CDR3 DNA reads TGTGCCAGCGTCGACAGGTTTCACACTGAAGCTTTCTTT. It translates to CASVDRFHTEAFF.

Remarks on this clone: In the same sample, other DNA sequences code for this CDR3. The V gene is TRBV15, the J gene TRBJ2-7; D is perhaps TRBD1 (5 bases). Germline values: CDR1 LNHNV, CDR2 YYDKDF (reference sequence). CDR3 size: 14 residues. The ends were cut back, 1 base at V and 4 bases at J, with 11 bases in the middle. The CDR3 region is CATSRGRVGYEQYF. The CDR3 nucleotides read TGTGCCACCAGCAGAGGCAGGGTCGGGTACGAGCAGTACTTC.